This paragraph reports one T cell receptor beta chain. Its antigen remains unidentified. Other DNA sequences in this sample translate to the same CDR3. Some clones are missing from TCRdb's copy, which holds only in-frame ones; the method was immunoSEQ multiplex PCR. The sample holds a few million clones, about 92% seen once. The data were taken from a study of shared clonotypes between healthy human individuals. Study-level background: Ranging from 18 to 49 in age, donors were a couple of women and three men. Overall study findings and caveats: Among a handful of donors, about 5% of naive CD4 clonotypes were found in common.

Deletions cut 3 bases from V and 1 base from J, with 3 bases between. CDR1 and CDR2 from the germline V gene are GTSNPN and SVGIG (reference sequence). There are 12 residues in the CDR3. Specimen: naive CD4+ T cells from PBMCs. Subset described: CD45RA+ positively selected. J is TRBJ2-2 and V is TRBV30; the D is unclear. The sequence was obtained from a man younger than 35 in good health. Some clones in this sample may be carry-over from other donors' samples. The DNA for the CDR3 is TGTGCCTGGAGAAAGAACACCGGGGAGCTGTTTTTT. Encoded protein: CAWRKNTGELFF.